The clone carrying this T cell receptor (beta chain) appeared many times. The germline gives CDR1 DFQATT, CDR2 SNEGSKA (reference sequence). The CDR3 sequence is 13 residues long. Trimming stripped 6 bases from V and 0 bases from J, with 10 bases between. This sample is part of a study of read filtering for tumor transcriptome and immune sequencing. Study details: RNA-seq yielded only about 75 to 1,400 TCR reads, IR-seq about 4.05 to 11 million.

Sampling of bone marrow took place during active disease in every patient. The library was built from roughly 400 ng RNA with molecular barcoded adaptors for alpha/delta and beta/gamma chains. From the reads, TCRdb called clonotypes with MiXCR, one entry per CDR3 protein. The repertoire holds about 63,000 distinct CDR3 sequences, with more than 11% as singletons. Sequenced input: a population of CD138-negative cells sorted from bone marrow. This receptor was identified in a donor aged 40 or older with multiple myeloma. This sequence joins TRBV20-1 and TRBJ2-3, with D possibly TRBD2 on 6 matching bases. The CDR3 bases are TGCAGTGCACCGGGGACTAGCACAGATACGCAGTATTTT. This translates into CSAPGTSTDTQYF.